The rows below give T cell receptor beta chains drawn from one sample of a study of blood T cells in healthy people across ages. TCRdb passed the 5' RACE reads through MiXCR, listing each CDR3 protein once. The data show about 970,000 distinct CDR3 sequences, approximately 50% seen once. Sequenced: blood. The receptors originated from a woman aged 60-75 years in good health. Each CDR3 is given with its conserved first and last residue. Fields, in order: D gene, clone size, J gene, V gene, CDR3 protein, CDR3 DNA. A D gene is named only where the DNA matches it firmly. Size values are once, few and many counts, or a class for expanded clones, and some rows have none.

D: TRBD2; size: -; J: TRBJ2-1; V: TRBV29-1; CDR3: CSVWDYQGWEQFF; DNA: TGCAGCGTATGGGACTACCAAGGATGGGAGCAGTTCTTC
D: -; size: few; J: TRBJ2-7; V: TRBV5-6; CDR3: CASSLFYLRTASYEQYF; DNA: TGTGCCAGCAGCTTGTTTTATCTTCGAACGGCTTCCTACGAGCAGTACTTC
D: -; size: -; J: TRBJ2-1; V: TRBV4-1; CDR3: CASSHPRDGVNNEQFF; DNA: TGCGCCAGCAGCCACCCCCGGGACGGAGTCAACAATGAGCAGTTCTTC
D: TRBD2; size: -; J: TRBJ2-1; V: TRBV2; CDR3: CASSEAVEVAGAGEQFF; DNA: TGTGCCAGCAGTGAAGCGGTCGAGGTAGCGGGAGCGGGTGAGCAGTTCTTC
D: -; size: -; J: TRBJ1-5; V: TRBV7-2; CDR3: CVSSFRPGANQPQHF; DNA: TGTGTCAGCAGCTTCAGACCCGGGGCCAATCAGCCCCAGCATTTT
D: -; size: -; J: TRBJ2-4; V: TRBV4-3; CDR3: CASSQDLVKGGPKNIQYF; DNA: TGCGCCAGCAGCCAAGATCTTGTGAAAGGGGGACCCAAAAACATTCAGTACTTC
D: TRBD1; size: -; J: TRBJ2-5; V: TRBV4-2; CDR3: CASSQVTGAVETQYF; DNA: TGTGCCAGCAGCCAAGTTACAGGGGCCGTTGAGACCCAGTACTTC
D: -; size: -; J: TRBJ2-7; V: TRBV9; CDR3: CASSGKRQTDEQYF; DNA: TGTGCCAGCAGCGGTAAGAGGCAAACCGACGAGCAGTACTTC
D: TRBD2; size: -; J: TRBJ2-7; V: TRBV6-1; CDR3: CASSLDKLAGSYEQYF; DNA: TGTGCCAGCAGTCTAGATAAACTAGCGGGGTCATACGAGCAGTACTTC
D: -; size: -; J: TRBJ2-3; V: TRBV15; CDR3: CATMSGTSNTDTQYF; DNA: TGTGCCACCATGTCCGGGACTTCGAACACAGATACGCAGTATTTT
D: TRBD2; size: -; J: TRBJ2-5; V: TRBV5-1; CDR3: CASSMGLAGAGETQYF; DNA: TGCGCCAGCAGCATGGGACTAGCGGGAGCGGGGGAGACCCAGTACTTC
D: -; size: -; J: TRBJ2-7; V: TRBV28; CDR3: CASTRGTSPDEQYF; DNA: TGTGCCAGCACCCGTGGCACTTCCCCGGACGAGCAGTACTTC
D: TRBD1; size: -; J: TRBJ1-2; V: TRBV6-2/TRBV6-3; CDR3: CASSYSRQGFRGYTF; DNA: TGTGCCAGCAGTTACTCACGACAGGGTTTCCGCGGCTACACCTTC
D: TRBD2; size: -; J: TRBJ2-7; V: TRBV4-3; CDR3: CASSVLAGGGYEQYF; DNA: TGCGCCAGCAGCGTACTAGCGGGAGGGGGGTACGAGCAGTACTTC